These 32 T cell receptor beta chains came from one sample sequenced in a study of cytomegalovirus exposure and HLA in healthy donors. Researchers ran the PCR with 60 Vbeta and 13 Jbeta primers. Profiling relied on immunoSEQ multiplex PCR, and the TCRdb table lists in-frame clones only, not all of them. The sample records about 60,000 clones, around 70% being singletons. The sequencing sample was made of PBMCs. Receptors originate from a woman aged 55-69 years in good health and CMV-seropositive.

The rearrangement uses TRBV6-5 and TRBJ1-2; 9 nucleotides agree with TRBD1. Per germline, CDR1 MNHEY and CDR2 SVGAGI. The CDR3 is 13 residues long. V shed 6 bases and J 8 bases; nucleotides not matched to a gene: 7. The CDR3 is CASSRGTGPGYTF. The CDR3 DNA reads TGTGCCAGCAGCCGGGGGACAGGGCCGGGCTACACCTTC.

J is TRBJ2-7 and V is TRBV7-2, with 8 bases identical to TRBD2. The germline gives CDR1 SGHTA, CDR2 FQGNSA. Germline trimming cut 4 bases from V and 2 bases from J; bases unmatched to any gene: 13. This CDR3 region has 17 residues. CDR3 region: CASSSGTAGRGAYEQYF. CDR3 bases: TGTGCCAGCAGCTCCGGGACCGCCGGGAGGGGGGCCTACGAGCAGTACTTC.

The chain links TRBV5-5 to TRBJ1-1; TRBD1 matches at 8 bases. The CDR3 covers 16 residues. V was pared by 0 bases and J by 4 bases, with 8 bases of the junction left unmatched. Germline-derived CDR1 and CDR2 are SGHKS and YYEKEE (reference sequence). This CDR3 reads CASSLAGGTGCTEAFF. The CDR3 bases are TGTGCCAGCAGCTTGGCAGGGGGCACAGGGTGCACTGAAGCTTTCTTT.

V usage is TRBV4-3 and J usage is TRBJ2-7; 7 positions agree with TRBD1. The J segment lost 6 bases and the V segment lost 4 bases, leaving 12 bases of the junction unmatched. Per germline, CDR1 LGHNA and CDR2 YSLEER. CDR3 size: 15 residues. For the CDR3, the DNA is TGCGCCAGCAGCCCCTACAGGGGCGAAAGGGGCGAGCAGTACTTC. Translated: CASSPYRGERGEQYF.

This sequence joins TRBV18 and TRBJ2-7, with 7 bases identical to TRBD2. Germline-derived CDR1 and CDR2 are KGHSH and LQKENI. CDR3 size: 16 residues. The V and J ends lost 1 base and 0 bases, in that order; junction bases with no gene match: 6. CDR3: CASSPRPSGVSYEQYF. In nucleotides, the CDR3 is TGTGCCAGCTCACCACGACCGAGCGGGGTCTCCTACGAGCAGTACTTC.

The V gene is TRBV4-3, the J gene TRBJ1-1; D gene ambiguous. Germline CDR1 is LGHNA and CDR2 is YSLEER. The CDR3 totals 14 residues. Trimming left V 1 base short and J 1 base short, with 7 bases between. The CDR3 region has the DNA TGCGCCAGCAGCCAAGTTATCGGGAACACTGAAGCTTTCTTT. It codes for CASSQVIGNTEAFF.

The chain has TRBV9 and TRBJ1-1; tentatively, D is TRBD1 (6 bases). CDR3 length equals 19 residues. V was shortened by 4 bases and J by 3 bases, with 28 bases between the two germline ends. Germline assignment: CDR1 SGDLS and CDR2 YYNGEE. The CDR3 loop is CASSKLALVRGDTDTEAFF. The CDR3 bases are TGTGCCAGCAGCAAACTGGCACTAGTACGGGGGGACACGGACACTGAAGCTTTCTTT.

This clone was seen only a few times. The chain carries TRBV5-4 and TRBJ2-1; 8 bases are a match to TRBD1. The CDR3 runs 15 residues. Germline V gene lookup returns CDR1 SGHNT and CDR2 YYREEE (reference sequence). With 3 bases clipped from V and 2 bases from J, the junction kept 4 bases outside the gene matches. CDR3 DNA: TGTGCCAGCAGCTCGACAGGGGACACCTACAATGAGCAGTTCTTC. Protein sequence: CASSSTGDTYNEQFF.

The V and J genes are TRBV27 and TRBJ1-2, with a weak D call TRBD1 (6 bases). V lost 1 base and J lost 6, with 15 bases in between. The length of the CDR3 is 15 residues. Germline CDR1 reads MNHEY; CDR2 reads SMNVEV (reference sequence). CDR3 DNA sequence: TGTGCCAGCAGTTTATTTTGGGGGGGCCCGGATGGCTACACCTTC. Its translation: CASSLFWGGPDGYTF.

This chain uses TRBV19 with TRBJ1-1; possible D gene TRBD1, 6 bases. Trimming pared 8 bases from V and 3 bases from J, leaving 19 bases between. The CDR3 contains 15 residues. Looked up from germline, CDR1 is LNHDA and CDR2 is SQIVND (reference sequence). In DNA form, the CDR3 reads TGTGCCAGTCGGGGGGGGCGAGATAAGGACACTGAAGCTTTCTTT. It encodes CASRGGRDKDTEAFF.

The chain combines TRBV5-1 with TRBJ2-2, with 7 bases matching TRBD2. The length of the CDR3 is 15 residues. V shed 4 bases, J shed 5 bases, and the junction held 8 bases outside the gene matches. Germline V lookup: CDR1 SGHRS, CDR2 YFSETQ. CDR3 sequence (DNA): TGCGCCAGCAGCCCACTTGCGGGGGAGACCGGGGAGCTGTTTTTT. Amino acids: CASSPLAGETGELFF.

The rearrangement links TRBV7-2 to TRBJ1-4; possibly TRBD1 for D (6 bases). V was cut by 4 bases and J by 3 bases, with 12 bases left in between. Germline V gene data show CDR1 as SGHTA and CDR2 as FQGNSA. This CDR3 spans 15 amino acids. The CDR3 protein is CASSSRQAANEKLFF. CDR3 bases: TGTGCCAGCAGCTCCAGACAGGCAGCTAATGAAAAACTGTTTTTT.

In its sample, this clone was seen a few times. The chain has TRBV13 and TRBJ2-3, with 7 positions matching TRBD2. This CDR3 comprises 17 residues. Germline assignment: CDR1 PRHDT and CDR2 FYEKMQ (reference sequence). V was pared by 3 bases and J by 1 base, with 10 bases of the junction left unmatched. The CDR3 loop reads CASSFNLMGGGTDTQYF. The CDR3 DNA reads TGTGCCAGCAGCTTCAATCTCATGGGGGGGGGCACAGATACGCAGTATTTT.

V usage is TRBV6-1 and J usage is TRBJ2-2; D is ambiguous. The CDR3 runs 12 residues. V was pared by 10 bases and J by 4 bases, with 10 bases between. Germline V gene sequence: CDR1 MNHNS, CDR2 SASEGT. The CDR3 sequence: CATATRTGELFF. CDR3 nucleotides: TGTGCCACCGCCACACGCACCGGGGAGCTGTTTTTT.

A few counts support this clone. A junction boundary mismatches the germline segment, possibly from a read error. The CDR3 nucleotides are TGCAGCGTTGAAATGGAATGGTCGGGGTTC. Its translation: CSVEMEWSGF. The chain employs TRBV29-1 and TRBJ1-2; D gene ambiguous. Germline V gene sequence: CDR1 SQVTM, CDR2 ANQGSEA. This CDR3 region has 10 residues. The complete variable domain, with remaining parts taken from reference TRBV29-1 and TRBJ1-2, reads SAVISQKPSRDICQRGTSLTIQCQVDSQVTMMFWYRQQPGQSLTLIATANQGSEATYESGFVIDKFPISRPNLTFSTLTVSNMSPEDSSIYLCSVEMEWSGFGSGTRLTVV.

Worth noting for this clone: The conserved phenylalanine or tryptophan normally closing the CDR3 is absent here, so this likely arose from a read error. The V call is TRBV2, the J call TRBJ1-4, with D maybe TRBD1 (5 bases). V was cut by 3 bases and J by 3 bases, with 11 bases left in between. The CDR3 extends over 15 amino acids. Germline CDR1 SNHLY, CDR2 FYNNEI. The CDR3 DNA sequence: TGTGCCAGCAGTGATCAGGGTTCACCTAATGAAAAACTGTTTCTT. Its protein product is CASSDQGSPNEKLFL.

This sequence joins TRBV4-3 and TRBJ1-4; D gene ambiguous. This CDR3 has 13 residues. V lost 4 bases, J lost 6 bases, and 9 bases lay in between. Germline V gene sequence: CDR1 LGHNA, CDR2 YSLEER. In nucleotides, the CDR3 is TGCGCCAGCAGCCGAGGCGAAGATGAAAAACTGTTTTTT. Translation gives CASSRGEDEKLFF.

J is TRBJ1-1 and V is TRBV30; no clear D gene. Trimming left V 5 bases short and J 4 bases short, with 11 bases between. The CDR3 has 12 residues. Germline CDR1 is GTSNPN and CDR2 is SVGIG (reference sequence). The CDR3 DNA reads TGTGCCTGGGTCGTTTGGGCCACTGAAGCTTTCTTT. This encodes CAWVVWATEAFF.

This clone occurred once. Germline is not matched at one junction end, which may reflect a read error. The chain employs TRBV7-9 and TRBJ1-2; 10 nucleotides match TRBD1. The CDR3 covers 16 residues. Germline V CDR1 and CDR2: SEHNR, FQNEAQ (reference sequence). CDR3 in amino acids: CSSSLGTGAEFHGYTF. DNA for the CDR3: TGTTCCAGCAGCTTAGGGACAGGGGCGGAGTTCCATGGCTACACCTTC.

The V gene is TRBV5-1, the J gene TRBJ2-6, with 7 nucleotides matching TRBD1. The trim removed 4 bases at V and 0 bases at J, leaving 7 bases unmatched. CDR3 length: 17 residues. In germline, CDR1 is SGHRS, CDR2 YFSETQ. In nucleotides, the CDR3 is TGCGCCAGCAGCGAGGGACAGTTAAACTCTGGGGCCAACGTCCTGACTTTC. Amino acids: CASSEGQLNSGANVLTF.

The gene calls are TRBV4-2 and TRBJ1-2, with 9 bases lining up with TRBD1. With 4 bases clipped from V and 2 bases from J, the junction kept 8 bases outside the gene matches. Germline CDR1 LGHNA, CDR2 YNFKEQ. The CDR3 has 16 amino acids. The CDR3 loop is CASSPDRGRRNYGYTF. The CDR3 bases are TGTGCCAGCAGCCCAGACAGGGGGAGACGAAACTATGGCTACACCTTC.

V is TRBV10-3 and J is TRBJ2-7, with D possibly TRBD1 on 8 matching bases. The V end lost 6 bases, the J end lost 6 bases, and 21 bases lay between the germline ends. CDR1 is ENHRY, CDR2 SYGVKD, per germline. CDR3 length: 15 residues. CDR3 sequence (DNA): TGTGCCATCAGGAGGACTAGTCCGGGGACAGGCGAGCAGTACTTC. This translates into CAIRRTSPGTGEQYF.

The chain's CDR3 is CASSSGQGAPNTEAFF. The CDR3, as DNA: TGTGCCAGCAGTTCGGGGCAGGGGGCGCCTAACACTGAAGCTTTCTTT. The chain links TRBV6-5 to TRBJ1-1; 8 nucleotides agree with TRBD1. CDR1 is MNHEY, CDR2 SVGAGI, per germline. CDR3 length: 16 amino acids. V was clipped by 4 bases and J by 2 bases; unmatched bases: 9.

The J gene is TRBJ2-7, the V gene TRBV6-5, with a weak D call TRBD2 (5 bases). Trimming removed 5 bases from V and 5 bases from J, with 13 bases in between. CDR1 and CDR2 (germline): MNHEY, SVGAGI. The CDR3 is 13 residues long. The CDR3 loop is CASSQLGRDEQYF. The CDR3 DNA sequence: TGTGCCAGCAGTCAACTAGGTCGGGACGAGCAGTACTTC.

The chain is built from TRBV25-1 and TRBJ1-4; the match to TRBD1 covers 10 bases. Germline CDR1 reads MGHDK; CDR2 reads SYGVNS. The CDR3 extends over 13 amino acids. The V gene end was trimmed by 9 bases and the J gene end by 8 bases; junction bases not matched to a gene: 6. CDR3 sequence (DNA): TGTGCCAGTGAGGGACAGGGGAGGGAAAAACTGTTTTTT. The encoded protein is CASEGQGREKLFF.

This chain links TRBV19 with TRBJ1-5, with D unresolved. From germline, CDR1 is LNHDA and CDR2 SQIVND (reference sequence). The ends were cut back, 6 bases at V and 3 bases at J, with 12 bases in the middle. CDR3 length: 14 residues. The CDR3, as DNA: TGTGCCAGTAGGACGGGGTGGAACAATCAGCCCCAGCATTTT. Translating gives CASRTGWNNQPQHF.

The V and J genes are TRBV4-3 and TRBJ2-2, with D possibly matching TRBD1 (5 bases). Germline V gene lookup returns CDR1 LGHNA and CDR2 YSLEER. The CDR3 runs to 12 residues. V was clipped by 9 bases and J by 4 bases, with 9 bases between them. Here the CDR3 reads CASQGSTGELFF. The CDR3 DNA reads TGCGCCAGTCAGGGCTCCACCGGGGAGCTGTTTTTT.

V gene TRBV4-3 combines with J gene TRBJ2-7; 14 bases map to TRBD2. CDR1 and CDR2 (germline): LGHNA, YSLEER. V shed 4 bases and J 2 bases; nucleotides not matched to a gene: 10. This CDR3 has 18 residues. The CDR3 here is CASSRATSGGARAYEQYF. CDR3 DNA: TGCGCCAGCAGCCGAGCGACTAGCGGGGGGGCCCGAGCCTACGAGCAGTACTTC.

The CDR3 region has the DNA TGTGCCAGTAGTATAGCCGGTACGGGCTACGAGCAGTACTTC. Its translation is CASSIAGTGYEQYF. The rearrangement joins TRBV19 to TRBJ2-7; no clear D gene. The CDR3 spans 14 residues. V was trimmed by 1 base and J by 3 bases, leaving 10 bases between them. Per germline, CDR1 LNHDA and CDR2 SQIVND (reference sequence).

The genes are TRBV5-4 and TRBJ2-3; TRBD2 matches 9 bases. From germline, CDR1 is SGHNT and CDR2 YYREEE (reference sequence). The V segment lost 4 bases and the J segment 1 base; nucleotides outside the gene matches: 13. The CDR3 runs to 18 residues. The CDR3 region is CASSPGTSLNSGTDTQYF. The CDR3 nucleotides are TGTGCCAGCAGCCCCGGGACTAGCCTTAACTCAGGCACAGATACGCAGTATTTT.

This chain joins TRBV18 and TRBJ2-5; 10 nucleotides agree with TRBD2. Matching the DNA end better, TRBJ2-7 makes the J call doubtful. This CDR3 spans 16 amino acids. Germline CDR1 is KGHSH and CDR2 is LQKENI. CDR3 nucleotides: TGTGCCAGCTCACCACCGGCTAGCGGGGGTCTCAACGAGCAGTACTTC. Translating it yields CASSPPASGGLNEQYF.

This clone was recorded a few times. V gene TRBV5-4 combines with J gene TRBJ1-4; tentatively, D is TRBD1 (5 bases). This CDR3 contains 15 residues. Trimming removed 0 bases from V and 5 bases from J, with 11 bases in between. Germline loops: CDR1 SGHNT, CDR2 YYREEE (reference sequence). CDR3: CASSLGGGRNEKLFF. CDR3 bases: TGTGCCAGCAGCTTGGGGGGGGGTCGGAATGAAAAACTGTTTTTT.